Reported below is one TCR beta chain. What it recognizes is unknown. This entry belongs to a study of OX40 agonist ivuxolimab in advanced cancers. Study as a whole: Every 2 weeks, patients got intravenous ivuxolimab at one of six dose levels (0.01-10 mg/kg). Enrolled patients in dose escalation had cancers that were hepatocellular carcinoma, melanoma, renal cell or head and neck cancer.

The V gene end was trimmed by 7 bases and the J gene end by 4 bases; junction bases not matched to a gene: 2. The germline V gene has CDR1 SEHNR and CDR2 FQNEAQ (reference sequence). This CDR3 comprises 12 residues. Sequencing was performed with immunoSEQ multiplex PCR; in TCRdb, only in-frame clones are kept and a portion is missing. The sample holds around 43,000 clones, 86% seen once. Study-level points and caveats: Within 6 weeks, CD4+ and CD8+ blood T cells expanded clonally at 0.1 to 3.0 mg/kg. On average, CD8+ T cells had more expanded clones than CD4+.

The receptor comes from an adult with an advanced solid tumor such as melanoma, head and neck, liver or kidney cancer. The chain carries TRBV7-9 and TRBJ2-5, with 8 bases identical to TRBD1. Sequencing used CD4+ or CD8+ T cells sorted from blood, obtained in a trial of the OX40 agonist ivuxolimab. CDR3: CASTGGRETQYF. The DNA for the CDR3 is TGTGCCAGCACAGGGGGCAGAGAGACCCAGTACTTC. Using reference TRBV7-9 and TRBJ2-5 for the parts outside the CDR3, the full variable domain is DTGVSQNPRHKITKRGQNVTFRCDPISEHNRLYWYRQTLGQGPEFLTYFQNEAQLEKSRLLSDRFSAERPKGSFSTLEIQRTEQGDSAMYLCASTGGRETQYFGPGTRLLVL.